What follows describes a single T cell receptor (beta chain). Its target is not known. This sample is part of a study of T cell responses to AZD1222 COVID-19 vaccine. V gave up 4 bases and J gave up 4 bases; unmatched junction bases: 7. The CDR3 spans 15 residues. CDR1 is SGHNT, CDR2 YYREEE, per germline (reference sequence). Whole-study findings and limits: No day 14 peak samples; only post-peak repertoires were characterized.

Here immunoSEQ multiplex PCR was the method, and the copy in TCRdb shows in-frame clones only, minus some. Of some 150,000 clones detected, 90% appear once; the ten largest clones hold about 3.5%. The receptor was isolated from an adult in good health. This chain uses TRBV5-4 with TRBJ2-5; 10 bases align to TRBD2. The input for sequencing was peripheral blood, taken on day 0 of AZD1222 vaccination. The CDR3 loop is CASSRSGGKIETQYF. In DNA, the CDR3 is TGTGCCAGCAGCCGTAGCGGGGGGAAGATAGAGACCCAGTACTTC. The full variable domain, with the rest looked up from reference TRBV5-4 and TRBJ2-5, is ETGVTQSPTHLIKTRGQQVTLRCSSQSGHNTVSWYQQALGQGPQFIFQYYREEENGRGNFPPRFSGLQFPNYSSELNVNALELDDSALYLCASSRSGGKIETQYFGPGTRLLVL.